This record looks at one T cell receptor (beta chain) sequence and its context. This specimen comes from a study of control samples from healthy donors and cancer patients. Germline CDR1 is GTSNPN and CDR2 is SVGIG (reference sequence). This CDR3 comprises 13 residues. V lost 0 bases and J 5 bases, leaving 10 bases between the germline ends. Profiling relied on immunoSEQ multiplex PCR, and the TCRdb table lists in-frame clones only, not all of them. The sample has roughly 450,000 clones, around nine tenths seen once; the top ten hold around 6.5%. The chain employs TRBV30 and TRBJ2-5; D uncertain. Input material: PBMCs. The clonotype originates from a man aged 35 to 55 with head and neck cancer. As DNA, the CDR3 is TGTGCCTGGAGTGTATTTCAGACGGAGACCCAGTACTTC. Translating gives CAWSVFQTETQYF.